This T cell receptor (beta chain) was identified in a study of prognosis after radiotherapy for stage I lung cancer. Overall study context: Distant metastases after radiotherapy occurred in a few patients at a median of about seven months; around 15 showed no significant progression.

Genomic DNA served as the source from which two-round multiplex PCR generated TCR beta CDR3 amplicons. First-round PCR amplification was performed with primers specific to each TRBV and TRBJ gene. TCRdb passed the multiplex PCR reads through MiXCR, listing each CDR3 protein once. The sample comprises 30,000 or so distinct CDR3 sequences, around 30% of which are singletons, and 9.5% to 13% rests with the top ten. The V and J ends lost 1 base and 4 bases respectively, with 11 bases between them. This CDR3 is built from 16 residues. Germline V gene sequence: CDR1 LGHNA, CDR2 YNFKEQ. Points from the study as a whole: There was a fall in unique TCR clone counts after stereotactic body radiation therapy, median around 9,500 versus 6,500.

This clonotype was seen many times. Its antigen is as yet unknown. The sample consisted of PBMCs, taken before or after stereotactic body radiation therapy (not recorded which). The clonotype originates from a donor aged 50 or older with non-small cell lung cancer. This rearrangement joins TRBV4-2 to TRBJ2-6; either TRBD1 or TRBD2 may supply D (5 bases each). The CDR3 bases are TGTGCCAGCAGCCAAGGAGGGGCCTTCGGGGCCAACGTCCTGACTTTC. Its protein product is CASSQGGAFGANVLTF.